This T cell receptor (beta chain) was recorded in a study of regulatory T cells in long-lasting Graves disease. Building of the TCR beta libraries involved iRepertoire HTBI primers and Arm-PCR of CDR3 regions. MiXCR, applied by TCRdb to the multiplex PCR reads, yields one record per CDR3 protein. This sample has roughly 430,000 distinct CDR3 sequences; roughly 15% occur once, and the top ten carry around 11%. Sample time point: newly diagnosed GD, antithyroid drugs for less than 3 months. Scientists built the TCR library using RNA that was extracted from PBMCs. These same records also appear under a second study, on T cells in Graves' hyperthyroidism and ophthalmopathy.

The sample in question was peripheral blood mononuclear cells (PBMCs), obtained at new diagnosis, from a patient treated with antithyroid drugs. This TCR was sampled from a woman in her 30s with Graves disease.

CDR3 in amino acids: CASSPPGLAGGPSYSYEQYF. In nucleotides, the CDR3 is TGTGCCAGCAGCCCCCCGGGACTAGCGGGAGGTCCGTCCTACTCCTACGAGCAGTACTTC. The chain is built from TRBV11-2 and TRBJ2-7; 15 bases line up with TRBD2. Germline CDR1 is SGHAT and CDR2 is FQNNGV. The length of the CDR3 is 20 residues. V was pared by 5 bases and J by 0 bases, with 14 bases of the junction left unmatched.